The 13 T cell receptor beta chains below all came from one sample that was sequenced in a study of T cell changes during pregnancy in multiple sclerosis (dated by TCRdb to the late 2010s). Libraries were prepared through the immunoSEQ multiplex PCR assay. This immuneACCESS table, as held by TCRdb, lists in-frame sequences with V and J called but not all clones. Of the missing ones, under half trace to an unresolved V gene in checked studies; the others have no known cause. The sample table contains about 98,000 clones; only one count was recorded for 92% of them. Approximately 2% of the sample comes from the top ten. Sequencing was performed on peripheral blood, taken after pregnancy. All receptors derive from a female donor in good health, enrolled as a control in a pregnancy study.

CDR3 sequence reads: CASSPTEGLAGEHPVGATQYF. The CDR3 DNA is TGTGCCAGCAGCCCCACCGAGGGACTAGCGGGAGAGCACCCTGTGGGGGCGACCCAGTACTTC. The chain is built from TRBV13 and TRBJ2-5; 14 bases agree with TRBD2. The CDR3 loop spans 21 amino acids. V shed 5 bases, J shed 7 bases, and the junction held 24 bases outside the gene matches. Looked up from germline, CDR1 is PRHDT and CDR2 is FYEKMQ (reference sequence).

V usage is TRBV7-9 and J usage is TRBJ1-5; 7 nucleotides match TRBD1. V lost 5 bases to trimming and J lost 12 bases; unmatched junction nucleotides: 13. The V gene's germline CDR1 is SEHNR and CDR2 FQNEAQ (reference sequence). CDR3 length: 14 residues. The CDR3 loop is CASSPGTEIWHQHF. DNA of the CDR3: TGTGCCAGCAGCCCCGGGACAGAGATTTGGCACCAGCATTTT.

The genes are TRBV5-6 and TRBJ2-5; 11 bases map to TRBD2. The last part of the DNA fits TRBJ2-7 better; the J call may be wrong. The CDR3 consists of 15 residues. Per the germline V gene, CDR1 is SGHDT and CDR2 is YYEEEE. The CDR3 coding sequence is TGTGCCAGCAGCCGGGAGACTAGCGGGATTGACGAGCAGTACTTC. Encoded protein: CASSRETSGIDEQYF.

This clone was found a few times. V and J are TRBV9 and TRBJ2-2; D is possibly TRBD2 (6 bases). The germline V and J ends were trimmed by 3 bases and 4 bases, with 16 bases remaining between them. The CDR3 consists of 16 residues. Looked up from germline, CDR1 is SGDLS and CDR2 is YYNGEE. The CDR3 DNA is TGTGCCAGCAGCGGCGGGGTCGGTCGAGTCACCGGGGAGCTGTTTTTT. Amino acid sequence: CASSGGVGRVTGELFF. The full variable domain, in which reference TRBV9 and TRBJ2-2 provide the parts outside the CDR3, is DSGVTQTPKHLITATGQRVTLRCSPRSGDLSVYWYQQSLDQGLQFLIQYYNGEERAKGNILERFSAQQFPDLHSELNLSSLELGDSALYFCASSGGVGRVTGELFFGEGSRLTVL.

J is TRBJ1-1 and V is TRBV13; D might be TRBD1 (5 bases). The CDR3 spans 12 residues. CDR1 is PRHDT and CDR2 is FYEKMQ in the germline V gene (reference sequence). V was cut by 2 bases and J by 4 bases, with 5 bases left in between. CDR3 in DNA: TGTGCCAGCAGCTTACAGGGCACTGAAGCTTTCTTT. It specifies CASSLQGTEAFF.

The CDR3 nucleotides read TGCGCCAGCAGCCAAGGTCCCCCTGAGGGAAGTGAAAAACTGTTTTTT. Translation: CASSQGPPEGSEKLFF. The J gene is TRBJ1-4, the V gene TRBV4-1; no firm D call. This CDR3 comprises 16 residues. In germline, CDR1 is MGHRA, CDR2 YSYEKL. The ends were cut back, 1 base at V and 7 bases at J, with 16 bases in the middle.

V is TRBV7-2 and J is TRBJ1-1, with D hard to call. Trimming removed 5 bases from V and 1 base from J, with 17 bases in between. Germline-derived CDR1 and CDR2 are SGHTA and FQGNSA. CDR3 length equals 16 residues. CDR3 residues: CASSSRSLAGNTEAFF. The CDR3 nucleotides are TGTGCCAGCAGCAGCCGGAGTCTCGCCGGGAACACTGAAGCTTTCTTT.

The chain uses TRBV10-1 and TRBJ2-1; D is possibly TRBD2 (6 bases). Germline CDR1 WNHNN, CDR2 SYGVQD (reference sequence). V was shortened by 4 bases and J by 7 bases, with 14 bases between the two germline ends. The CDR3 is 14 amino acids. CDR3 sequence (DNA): TGCGCCAGCAGTGGTAGCGGAAATTATAATGAGCAGTTCTTC. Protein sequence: CASSGSGNYNEQFF.

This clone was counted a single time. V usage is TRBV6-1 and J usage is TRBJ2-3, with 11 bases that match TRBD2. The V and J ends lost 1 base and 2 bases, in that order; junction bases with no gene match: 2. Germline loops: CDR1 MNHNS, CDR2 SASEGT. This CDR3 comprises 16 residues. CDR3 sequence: CASSEGSGGDTDTQYF. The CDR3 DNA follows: TGTGCCAGCAGTGAAGGTAGCGGGGGGGACACAGATACGCAGTATTTT.

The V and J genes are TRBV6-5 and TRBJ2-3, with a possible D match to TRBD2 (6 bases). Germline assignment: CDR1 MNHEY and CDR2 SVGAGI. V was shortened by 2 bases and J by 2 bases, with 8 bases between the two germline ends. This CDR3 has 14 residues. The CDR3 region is CASSYREDTDTQYF. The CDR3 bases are TGTGCCAGCAGTTACAGGGAGGACACAGATACGCAGTATTTT.

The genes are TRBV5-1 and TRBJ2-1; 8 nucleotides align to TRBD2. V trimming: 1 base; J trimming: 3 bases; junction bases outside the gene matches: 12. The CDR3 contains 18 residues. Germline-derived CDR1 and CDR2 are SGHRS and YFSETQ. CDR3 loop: CASSLRAGGEVNYNEQFF. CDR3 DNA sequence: TGCGCCAGCAGCTTGAGGGCGGGAGGCGAAGTAAACTACAATGAGCAGTTCTTC.

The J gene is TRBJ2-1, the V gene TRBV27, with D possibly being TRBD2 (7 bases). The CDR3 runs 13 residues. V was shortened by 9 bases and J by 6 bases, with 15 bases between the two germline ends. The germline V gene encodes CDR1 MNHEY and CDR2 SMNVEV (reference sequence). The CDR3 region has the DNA TGTGCCAGTTCAGCGGGACAAGCCAATGAGCAGTTCTTC. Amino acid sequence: CASSAGQANEQFF.

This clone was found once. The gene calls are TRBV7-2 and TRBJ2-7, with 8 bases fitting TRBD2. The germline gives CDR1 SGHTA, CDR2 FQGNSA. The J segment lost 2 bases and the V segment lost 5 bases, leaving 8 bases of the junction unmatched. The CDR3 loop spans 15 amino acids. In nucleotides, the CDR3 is TGTGCCAGCAGCCACACCCCTAGCGGGCCCTACGAGCAGTACTTC. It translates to CASSHTPSGPYEQYF. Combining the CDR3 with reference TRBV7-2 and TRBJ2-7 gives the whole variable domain GAGVSQSPSNKVTEKGKDVELRCDPISGHTALYWYRQSLGQGLEFLIYFQGNSAPDKSGLPSDRFSAERTGGSVSTLTIQRTQQEDSAVYLCASSHTPSGPYEQYFGPGTRLTVT.